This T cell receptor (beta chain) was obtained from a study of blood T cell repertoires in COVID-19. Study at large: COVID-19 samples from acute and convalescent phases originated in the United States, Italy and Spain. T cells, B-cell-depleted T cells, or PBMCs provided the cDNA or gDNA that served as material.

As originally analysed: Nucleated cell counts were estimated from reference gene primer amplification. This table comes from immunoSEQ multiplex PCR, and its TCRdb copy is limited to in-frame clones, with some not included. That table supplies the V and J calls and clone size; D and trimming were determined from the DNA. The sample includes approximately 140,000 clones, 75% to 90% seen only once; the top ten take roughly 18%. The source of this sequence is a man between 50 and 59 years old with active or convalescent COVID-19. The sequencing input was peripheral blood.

Written as DNA, the CDR3 is TGTGCTAGTGGTTTGCCAGAAGACTTGACAGGCAAAGAGACCCAGTACTTC. Translated: CASGLPEDLTGKETQYF. The rearrangement joins TRBV12-5 to TRBJ2-5; D might be TRBD1 (6 bases). The germline V and J ends were trimmed by 2 bases and 3 bases, with 19 bases remaining between them. The germline V gene encodes CDR1 LGHNT and CDR2 FRNRAP. The CDR3 consists of 17 residues.